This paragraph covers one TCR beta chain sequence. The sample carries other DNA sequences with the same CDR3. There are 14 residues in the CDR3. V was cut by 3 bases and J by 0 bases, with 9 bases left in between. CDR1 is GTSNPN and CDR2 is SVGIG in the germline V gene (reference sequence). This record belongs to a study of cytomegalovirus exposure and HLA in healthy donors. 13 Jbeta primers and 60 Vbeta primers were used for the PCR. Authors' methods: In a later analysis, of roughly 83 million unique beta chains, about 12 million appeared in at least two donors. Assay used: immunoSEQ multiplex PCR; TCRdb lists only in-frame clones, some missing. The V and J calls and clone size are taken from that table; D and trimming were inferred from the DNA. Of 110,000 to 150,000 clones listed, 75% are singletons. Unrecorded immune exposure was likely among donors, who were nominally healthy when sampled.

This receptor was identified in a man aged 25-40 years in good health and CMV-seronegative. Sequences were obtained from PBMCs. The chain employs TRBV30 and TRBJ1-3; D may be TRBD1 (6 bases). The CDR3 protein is CAWSTGSSGNTIYF. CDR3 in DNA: TGTGCCTGGAGCACAGGGAGCTCTGGAAACACCATATATTTT.